The 10 T cell receptor beta chains below all came from one sample that was sequenced in a study of blood T cell repertoires in COVID-19. The protocol was immunoSEQ multiplex PCR, while the TCRdb copy is restricted to in-frame clones and leaves out a portion. Of about 58,000 clones listed, about 87% were seen once; the top ten hold 1.4%. Sequencing input: peripheral blood. The receptors come from a man aged 60 to 69 with acute or convalescent COVID-19.

The chain recombines TRBV7-2 with TRBJ2-7; a weak D match, TRBD1 (6 bases). The length of the CDR3 is 14 residues. The germline V and J ends were trimmed by 4 bases and 3 bases, with 13 bases remaining between them. Germline V lookup: CDR1 SGHTA, CDR2 FQGNSA. In DNA form, the CDR3 reads TGTGCCAGCAGCTCCCGGGACACTTTCTACGAGCAGTACTTC. Residues: CASSSRDTFYEQYF.

The V gene is TRBV28, the J gene TRBJ1-1; a possible D gene is TRBD1 (6 bases). The CDR3 extends over 16 amino acids. V lost 5 bases and J 0 bases, leaving 16 bases between the germline ends. Looked up from germline, CDR1 is MDHEN and CDR2 is SYDVKM. In DNA form, the CDR3 reads TGTGCCAGCAGTCCCGGGGGGGGGCCGATGAACACTGAAGCTTTCTTT. Its translation is CASSPGGGPMNTEAFF.

The V gene is TRBV7-8, the J gene TRBJ1-1; 9 bases fit TRBD1. This CDR3 has 15 residues. The ends lost 5 bases at V and 1 base at J; junction bases unmatched: 5. Germline V gene lookup returns CDR1 SGHVS and CDR2 FQNEAQ. The CDR3 sequence is CASSNTGGRNTEAFF. As DNA, the CDR3 is TGTGCCAGCAGCAACACAGGGGGCAGGAACACTGAAGCTTTCTTT.

This clone has only one observation. The chain employs TRBV9 and TRBJ2-3; 8 bases agree with TRBD2. Trimming cost V 2 bases and J 0 bases; bases outside gene matches: 5. The CDR3 extends over 16 amino acids. Germline V gives CDR1 SGDLS, CDR2 YYNGEE. The CDR3 DNA reads TGTGCCAGCAGCGTTGACTCTAGCGGGAGCACAGATACGCAGTATTTT. Its protein is CASSVDSSGSTDTQYF. The variable domain in full, with the rest retrieved from reference TRBV9 and TRBJ2-3, is DSGVTQTPKHLITATGQRVTLRCSPRSGDLSVYWYQQSLDQGLQFLIQYYNGEERAKGNILERFSAQQFPDLHSELNLSSLELGDSALYFCASSVDSSGSTDTQYFGPGTRLTVL.

The rearrangement uses TRBV27 and TRBJ1-1; 8 nucleotides agree with TRBD1. This CDR3 has 16 residues. With 5 bases clipped from V and 3 bases from J, the junction kept 11 bases outside the gene matches. Germline V gives CDR1 MNHEY, CDR2 SMNVEV (reference sequence). The CDR3 sequence is CASSPIPRGHDTEAFF. The CDR3, as DNA: TGTGCCAGCAGTCCGATTCCCAGGGGGCATGACACTGAAGCTTTCTTT.

This clone was seen a handful of times. The genes are TRBV28 and TRBJ1-1, with 7 bases identical to TRBD1. The CDR3 has 13 residues. Germline CDR1 is MDHEN and CDR2 is SYDVKM. With V trimmed by 6 bases and J by 4 bases, 5 bases remained unmatched. CDR3 sequence reads: CASRSGGSTEAFF. CDR3 sequence (DNA): TGTGCCAGCAGGTCAGGGGGAAGCACTGAAGCTTTCTTT.

The V and J genes are TRBV12-3 or TRBV12-4 and TRBJ2-1; a weak D match, TRBD1 (5 bases). V lost 5 bases and J lost 4, with 9 bases in between. This CDR3 region has 13 residues. CDR3 DNA sequence: TGTGCCAGCAGTCCCACAGGTTACAATGAGCAGTTCTTC. Translating it yields CASSPTGYNEQFF.

The chain combines TRBV6-1 with TRBJ2-7; D is unclear. Germline values: CDR1 MNHNS, CDR2 SASEGT. The CDR3 spans 12 residues. V was shortened by 5 bases and J by 7 bases, with 12 bases between the two germline ends. The CDR3, as DNA: TGTGCCAGCAGTTCTCCACCTAGGGAGCAGTACTTC. Residues: CASSSPPREQYF.

This clone was found once. V usage is TRBV5-6 and J usage is TRBJ1-6, with D unclear. Germline CDR1 is SGHDT and CDR2 is YYEEEE. Trimming stripped 4 bases from V and 3 bases from J, with 11 bases between. This CDR3 spans 15 amino acids. CDR3 protein: CASSPVGDYNSPLHF. The DNA of the CDR3 is TGTGCCAGCAGCCCGGTCGGGGACTATAATTCACCCCTCCACTTT.

V is TRBV20-1 and J is TRBJ2-1; D ambiguous. CDR3 length equals 17 residues. Per the germline V gene, CDR1 is DFQATT and CDR2 is SNEGSKA (reference sequence). With 3 bases removed from V and 0 bases from J, the gap between germline ends came to 18 bases. The CDR3 region is CSASPGLSPGSYNEQFF. The CDR3 coding sequence is TGCAGTGCTAGTCCAGGCCTCAGTCCCGGCTCCTACAATGAGCAGTTCTTC.